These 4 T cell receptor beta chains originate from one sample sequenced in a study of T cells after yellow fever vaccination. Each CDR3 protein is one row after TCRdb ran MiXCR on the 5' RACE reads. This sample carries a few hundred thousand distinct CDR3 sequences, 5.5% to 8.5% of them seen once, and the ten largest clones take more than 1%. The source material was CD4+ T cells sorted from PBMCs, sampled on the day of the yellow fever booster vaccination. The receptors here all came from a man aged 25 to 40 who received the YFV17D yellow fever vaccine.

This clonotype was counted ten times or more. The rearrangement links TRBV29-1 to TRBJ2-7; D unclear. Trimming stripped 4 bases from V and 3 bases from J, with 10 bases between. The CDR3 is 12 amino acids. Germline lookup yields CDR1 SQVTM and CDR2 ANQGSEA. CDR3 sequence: CSVVVENYEQYF. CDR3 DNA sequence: TGCAGCGTTGTAGTAGAAAACTACGAGCAGTACTTC.

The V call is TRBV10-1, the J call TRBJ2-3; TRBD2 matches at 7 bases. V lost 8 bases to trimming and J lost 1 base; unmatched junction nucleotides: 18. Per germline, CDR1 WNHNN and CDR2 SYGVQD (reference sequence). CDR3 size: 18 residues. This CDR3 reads CASSNSFQGGRGTDTQYF. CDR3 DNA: TGCGCCAGCTCCAACTCTTTTCAGGGCGGGAGAGGCACAGATACGCAGTATTTT.

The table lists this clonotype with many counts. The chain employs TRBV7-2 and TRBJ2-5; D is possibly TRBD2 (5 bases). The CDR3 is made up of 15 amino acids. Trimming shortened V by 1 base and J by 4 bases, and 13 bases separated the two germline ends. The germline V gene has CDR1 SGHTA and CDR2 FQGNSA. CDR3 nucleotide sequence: TGTGCCAGCAGCTTAGGGACTGGATGGAGAGAGACCCAGTACTTC. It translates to CASSLGTGWRETQYF. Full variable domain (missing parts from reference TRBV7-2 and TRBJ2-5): GAGVSQSPSNKVTEKGKDVELRCDPISGHTALYWYRQSLGQGLEFLIYFQGNSAPDKSGLPSDRFSAERTGGSVSTLTIQRTQQEDSAVYLCASSLGTGWRETQYFGPGTRLLVL.

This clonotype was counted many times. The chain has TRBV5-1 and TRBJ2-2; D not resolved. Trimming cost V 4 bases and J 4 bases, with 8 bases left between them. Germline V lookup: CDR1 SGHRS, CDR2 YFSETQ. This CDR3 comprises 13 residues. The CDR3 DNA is TGCGCCAGCAGCCCGGACGGCACCGGGGAGCTGTTTTTT. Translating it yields CASSPDGTGELFF.